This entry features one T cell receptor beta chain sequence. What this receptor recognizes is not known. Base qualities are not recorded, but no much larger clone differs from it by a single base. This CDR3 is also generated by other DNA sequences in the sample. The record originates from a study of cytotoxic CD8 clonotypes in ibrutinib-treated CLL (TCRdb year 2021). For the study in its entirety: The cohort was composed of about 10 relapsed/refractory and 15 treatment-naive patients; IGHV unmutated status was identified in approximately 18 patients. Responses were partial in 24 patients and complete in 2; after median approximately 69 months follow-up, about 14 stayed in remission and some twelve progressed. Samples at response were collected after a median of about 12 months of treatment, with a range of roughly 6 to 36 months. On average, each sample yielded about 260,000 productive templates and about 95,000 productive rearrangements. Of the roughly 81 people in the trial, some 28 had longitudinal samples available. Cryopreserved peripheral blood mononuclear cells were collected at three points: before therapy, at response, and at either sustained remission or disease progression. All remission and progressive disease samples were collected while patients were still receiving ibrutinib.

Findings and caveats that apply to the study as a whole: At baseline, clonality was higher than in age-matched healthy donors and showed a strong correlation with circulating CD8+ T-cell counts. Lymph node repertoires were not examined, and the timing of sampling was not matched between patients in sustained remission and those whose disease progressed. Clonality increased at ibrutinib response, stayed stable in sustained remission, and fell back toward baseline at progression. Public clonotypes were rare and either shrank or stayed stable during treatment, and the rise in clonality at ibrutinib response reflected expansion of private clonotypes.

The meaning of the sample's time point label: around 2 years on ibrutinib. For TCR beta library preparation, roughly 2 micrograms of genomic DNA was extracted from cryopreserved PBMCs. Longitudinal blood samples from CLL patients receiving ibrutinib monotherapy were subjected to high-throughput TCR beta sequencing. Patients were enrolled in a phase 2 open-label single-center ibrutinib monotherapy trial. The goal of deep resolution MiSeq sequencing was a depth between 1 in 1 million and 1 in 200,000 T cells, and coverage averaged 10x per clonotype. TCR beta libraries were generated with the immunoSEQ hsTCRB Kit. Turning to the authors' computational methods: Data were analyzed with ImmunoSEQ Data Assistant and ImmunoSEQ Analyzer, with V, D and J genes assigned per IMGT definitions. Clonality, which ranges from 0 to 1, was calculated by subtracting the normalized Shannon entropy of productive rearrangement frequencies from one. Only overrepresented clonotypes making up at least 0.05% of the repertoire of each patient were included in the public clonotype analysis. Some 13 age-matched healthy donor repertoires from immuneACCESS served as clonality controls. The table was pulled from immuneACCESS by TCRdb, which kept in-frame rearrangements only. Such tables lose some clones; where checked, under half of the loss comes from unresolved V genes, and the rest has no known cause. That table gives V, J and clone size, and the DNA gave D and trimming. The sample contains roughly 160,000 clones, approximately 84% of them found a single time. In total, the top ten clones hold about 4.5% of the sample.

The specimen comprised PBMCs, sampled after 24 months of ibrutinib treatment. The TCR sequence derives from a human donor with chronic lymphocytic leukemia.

The CDR3 sequence is CASSLGLNTGELFF. The nucleotide sequence reads TGTGCCAGCAGCTTAGGTCTGAACACCGGGGAGCTGTTTTTT. The sequence is built from TRBV11-2 and TRBJ2-2; no D gene can be assigned with confidence. Reading the germline V gene gives CDR1 SGHAT and CDR2 FQNNGV. V is pared back by 1 base and J by 1 base, with 4 bases lying between the germline termini. The CDR3 measures 14 amino acids from cysteine to phenylalanine. The DNA shown is the 42-base CDR3, in frame from base 1.